The 18 T cell receptor beta chains below come from one sample, sequenced in a study of blood T cell repertoires in COVID-19. Profiled with immunoSEQ multiplex PCR; TCRdb holds only in-frame clones, not every one. Of approximately 180,000 clones in the sample, roughly 82% were seen once. Sequencing was performed on PBMCs or T cells enriched from blood (not recorded which). The receptors stem from an older woman with acute COVID-19.

The sample holds a few counts of this clone. This chain joins TRBV5-8 and TRBJ2-7, with 14 positions matching TRBD2. Germline CDR1 is SGHTS and CDR2 is YDEGEE. The CDR3 is 17 residues long. V trimming: 3 bases; J trimming: 2 bases; junction bases outside the gene matches: 7. The CDR3 here is CASSSGTSGSRTYEQYF. DNA for the CDR3: TGTGCCAGCAGCTCCGGGACTAGCGGGAGTAGGACCTACGAGCAGTACTTC.

This clone turned up a few times. The J gene is TRBJ2-1, the V gene TRBV12-3 or TRBV12-4; D call uncertain. The CDR3 is 12 residues long. The ends were cut back, 0 bases at V and 10 bases at J, with 7 bases in the middle. CDR3 coding DNA: TGTGCCAGCAGTTTAGCGCGCCTAGAGCAGTTCTTC. This codes for CASSLARLEQFF.

Only a few counts were recorded for this clone. The chain recombines TRBV7-9 with TRBJ2-1; TRBD2 matches at 7 bases. V was clipped by 5 bases and J by 9 bases; unmatched bases: 10. The CDR3 runs to 14 residues. Germline V gene sequence: CDR1 SEHNR, CDR2 FQNEAQ (reference sequence). The DNA for the CDR3 is TGTGCCAGCAGCCCATCACCGGGCGGGGGTGAGCAGTTCTTC. It specifies CASSPSPGGGEQFF.

As DNA, the CDR3 is TGTGCCAGCAGCCAGAATACCCCGGGACTAGCCGCCCAACAGCGCACAGATACGCAGTATTTT. It encodes CASSQNTPGLAAQQRTDTQYF. The chain recombines TRBV3-1 (or the pseudogene TRBV3-2) with TRBJ2-3; 9 positions agree with TRBD2. The CDR3 runs to 21 residues. V shed 3 bases, J shed 1 base, and the junction held 20 bases outside the gene matches. The germline V gene encodes CDR1 LGHDT and CDR2 YNNKEL (reference sequence).

The rearrangement joins TRBV5-6 to TRBJ2-5, with 10 positions matching TRBD2. There are 15 residues in the CDR3. Unmatched junction bases numbered 7, after V lost 4 bases and J lost 4 bases. Germline CDR1 reads SGHDT; CDR2 reads YYEEEE. CDR3 region: CASSVKRGGGETQYF. The CDR3 DNA reads TGTGCCAGCAGCGTCAAGCGGGGGGGTGGAGAGACCCAGTACTTC. The complete variable domain, with remaining parts taken from reference TRBV5-6 and TRBJ2-5, reads DAGVTQSPTHLIKTRGQQVTLRCSPKSGHDTVSWYQQALGQGPQFIFQYYEEEERQRGNFPDRFSGHQFPNYSSELNVNALLLGDSALYLCASSVKRGGGETQYFGPGTRLLVL.

V gene TRBV13 combines with J gene TRBJ2-3; unclear D gene. Germline CDR1 PRHDT, CDR2 FYEKMQ (reference sequence). The CDR3 totals 12 residues. V gave up 5 bases and J gave up 5 bases, with 8 bases separating them. The DNA of the CDR3 is TGTGCCAGCAGCCGTGCGAGAGATACGCAGTATTTT. Protein sequence: CASSRARDTQYF.

This clone was recorded a few times. V usage is TRBV19 and J usage is TRBJ1-1, with D possibly TRBD1 on 5 matching bases. The CDR3 totals 12 residues. Trimming removed 5 bases from V and 7 bases from J, with 11 bases in between. CDR1 and CDR2 from the germline V gene are LNHDA and SQIVND (reference sequence). DNA of the CDR3: TGTGCCAGTAGTTTCGGGGGGTATGAAGCTTTCTTT. It specifies CASSFGGYEAFF.

This sequence joins TRBV7-2 and TRBJ2-7; D possibly corresponds to TRBD2 (6 bases). CDR1 and CDR2 from the germline V gene are SGHTA and FQGNSA. V dropped 1 base and J dropped 1 base, with 14 bases sitting between them. The CDR3 extends over 16 amino acids. CDR3 sequence (DNA): TGTGCCAGCAGCTTAGTCTGGCTAGCGAGTTCCTACGAGCAGTACTTC. Its translation: CASSLVWLASSYEQYF.

This clone was observed once. This chain joins TRBV5-1 and TRBJ1-3, with D unresolved. CDR1 SGHRS and CDR2 YFSETQ come from the germline V gene. Trimming removed 0 bases at V and 2 bases at J, with 15 bases between. The CDR3 contains 17 residues. The CDR3 loop is CASSLGQAPSPGNTIYF. Written as DNA, the CDR3 is TGCGCCAGCAGCTTGGGGCAGGCCCCTAGCCCTGGAAACACCATATATTTT.

This clone was counted many times. The J gene is TRBJ2-1, the V gene TRBV9, with TRBD2 matching 13 bases. From germline, CDR1 is SGDLS and CDR2 YYNGEE. Losses at the gene ends were 3 bases for V and 9 bases for J; bases not matched to a gene: 6. The CDR3 has 15 residues. The CDR3 DNA is TGTGCCAGCAGCGCTCGGACTAGCGGGGGTAGTGAGCAGTTCTTC. Its translation is CASSARTSGGSEQFF.

The genes are TRBV19 and TRBJ1-5; D possibly corresponds to TRBD1 (6 bases). Trimming took 4 bases from V and 4 from J, leaving 11 bases between them. The germline V gene encodes CDR1 LNHDA and CDR2 SQIVND (reference sequence). The CDR3 spans 14 residues. Here the CDR3 reads CASSTGQSNQPQHF. The CDR3, as DNA: TGTGCCAGTAGTACCGGACAGTCGAATCAGCCCCAGCATTTT.

The chain is built from TRBV5-1 and TRBJ1-2; D unresolved. The V end was cut by 2 bases, the J end by 1 base, with 3 bases between. This CDR3 has 12 residues. CDR1 is SGHRS, CDR2 YFSETQ, per germline. The CDR3 loop reads CASSFNNYGYTF. CDR3 DNA sequence: TGCGCCAGCAGCTTTAATAACTATGGCTACACCTTC. The full variable domain, in which reference TRBV5-1 and TRBJ1-2 provide the parts outside the CDR3, is KAGVTQTPRYLIKTRGQQVTLSCSPISGHRSVSWYQQTPGQGLQFLFEYFSETQRNKGNFPGRFSGRQFSNSRSEMNVSTLELGDSALYLCASSFNNYGYTFGSGTRLTVV.

The chain is built from TRBV4-3 and TRBJ2-2; D might be TRBD2 (5 bases). This CDR3 region has 15 residues. The germline gives CDR1 LGHNA, CDR2 YSLEER. Trimming left V 3 bases short and J 1 base short, with 9 bases between. CDR3: CASSQSGMNTGELFF. The CDR3 nucleotides are TGCGCCAGCAGCCAGTCGGGGATGAACACCGGGGAGCTGTTTTTT.

V usage is TRBV30 and J usage is TRBJ1-2; D possibly corresponds to TRBD1 (6 bases). Germline V CDR1 and CDR2: GTSNPN, SVGIG (reference sequence). V gave up 7 bases and J gave up 6 bases, with 15 bases separating them. The CDR3 contains 12 residues. CDR3: CAFVRPGDGYTF. The CDR3 DNA reads as TGTGCCTTTGTGCGGCCAGGGGATGGCTACACCTTC.

This sequence joins TRBV6-6 and TRBJ2-3; D not resolved. The CDR3 spans 16 residues. Per the germline V gene, CDR1 is MNHNY and CDR2 is SVGAGI (reference sequence). V lost 4 bases and J 1 base, leaving 15 bases between the germline ends. CDR3 residues: CASSSRSGTGTDTQYF. Written as DNA, the CDR3 is TGTGCCAGCAGTTCCCGGTCCGGTACCGGCACAGATACGCAGTATTTT.

This clone was seen only once. The chain employs TRBV5-1 and TRBJ1-4; 7 positions match TRBD1. The germline V gene has CDR1 SGHRS and CDR2 YFSETQ. V was clipped by 0 bases and J by 5 bases; unmatched bases: 1. CDR3 length equals 14 residues. CDR3 bases: TGCGCCAGCAGCTTGGAACAGGGGAATGAAAAACTGTTTTTT. This gives the protein CASSLEQGNEKLFF.

V gene TRBV27 combines with J gene TRBJ2-3; the D gene is possibly TRBD1 (5 bases). CDR3 size: 16 residues. Germline CDR1 is MNHEY and CDR2 is SMNVEV (reference sequence). V shed 4 bases and J shed 5 bases, with 19 bases lying between them. CDR3 sequence reads: CASSSTVRVHRDTQYF. The CDR3 coding sequence is TGTGCCAGCAGTTCGACAGTAAGGGTCCACCGAGATACGCAGTATTTT.

This clone was counted a single time. The chain couples TRBV28 to TRBJ1-4; TRBD1 might be the D (5 bases). The germline V gene encodes CDR1 MDHEN and CDR2 SYDVKM. With 3 bases removed from V and 4 bases from J, the gap between germline ends came to 12 bases. The length of the CDR3 is 15 residues. The CDR3 loop is CASSFAGQLNEKLFF. CDR3 DNA: TGTGCCAGCAGTTTCGCGGGGCAGCTTAATGAAAAACTGTTTTTT.